This is a list of T cell receptor beta chains from one sample in a study of T cells in localized non-small cell lung cancer. Sequenced by immunoSEQ multiplex PCR; TCRdb stores in-frame clones only, minus some. This sample has 55,000 to 65,000 clones, with 90% to 95% found just once. Specimen: peripheral blood, collected before any cancer treatment. These receptors originate from a man between 35 and 75 years old with stage I lung adenocarcinoma. CDR3s include the opening cysteine and the closing phenylalanine or tryptophan. The order of the fields is D gene, V gene, CDR3 length, clone size, J gene, CDR3 protein, CDR3 DNA. A D gene is named only where the DNA matches it firmly. Only some rows state a clone size, as once, few, many or a class for expanded clones.

D gene: TRBD1; V gene: TRBV30; CDR3 length: 15; clone size: few; J gene: TRBJ2-1; CDR3 protein: CAWTDLTGGRGEQFF; CDR3 DNA: TGTGCCTGGACGGATCTGACAGGGGGTAGGGGTGAGCAGTTCTTC
D gene: .; V gene: TRBV4-1; CDR3 length: 14; clone size: .; J gene: TRBJ1-2; CDR3 protein: CASSQDEGGYGYTF; CDR3 DNA: TGCGCCAGCAGCCAAGATGAGGGGGGTTATGGCTACACCTTC
D gene: .; V gene: TRBV19; CDR3 length: 13; clone size: .; J gene: TRBJ1-1; CDR3 protein: CASSRGKNTEAFF; CDR3 DNA: TGTGCCAGTAGTCGGGGGAAGAACACTGAAGCTTTCTTT
D gene: TRBD1; V gene: TRBV5-1; CDR3 length: 16; clone size: .; J gene: TRBJ1-1; CDR3 protein: CASSGSGGGGGTEAFF; CDR3 DNA: TGCGCCAGCAGCGGGTCAGGGGGCGGCGGAGGGACTGAAGCTTTCTTT
D gene: .; V gene: TRBV27; CDR3 length: 15; clone size: .; J gene: TRBJ1-1; CDR3 protein: CASSSLWGGNTEAFF; CDR3 DNA: TGTGCCAGCAGTTCGCTCTGGGGAGGAAACACTGAAGCTTTCTTT
D gene: TRBD2; V gene: TRBV5-1; CDR3 length: 14; clone size: .; J gene: TRBJ2-1; CDR3 protein: CASSLPSGSNEQFF; CDR3 DNA: TGCGCCAGCAGCTTGCCTAGCGGGAGTAATGAGCAGTTCTTC
D gene: .; V gene: TRBV19; CDR3 length: 13; clone size: few; J gene: TRBJ1-1; CDR3 protein: CASSSGADTEAFF; CDR3 DNA: TGTGCCAGTAGTAGCGGTGCGGACACTGAAGCTTTCTTT
D gene: TRBD2; V gene: TRBV19; CDR3 length: 13; clone size: .; J gene: TRBJ2-1; CDR3 protein: CASSLGLANEQFF; CDR3 DNA: TGTGCCAGTAGTCTCGGACTAGCGAATGAGCAGTTCTTC
D gene: .; V gene: TRBV11-3; CDR3 length: 12; clone size: .; J gene: TRBJ2-1; CDR3 protein: CASSLRDNEQFF; CDR3 DNA: TGTGCCAGCAGCCTCAGGGACAATGAGCAGTTCTTC
D gene: .; V gene: TRBV5-1; CDR3 length: 14; clone size: once; J gene: TRBJ1-1; CDR3 protein: CASSLGASNTEAFF; CDR3 DNA: TGCGCCAGCAGCCTGGGGGCCTCGAACACTGAAGCTTTCTTT
D gene: .; V gene: TRBV7-2; CDR3 length: 16; clone size: .; J gene: TRBJ2-1; CDR3 protein: CASSLVRGRLYNEQFF; CDR3 DNA: TGTGCCAGCAGCTTAGTCCGGGGGAGGCTCTACAATGAGCAGTTCTTC
D gene: .; V gene: TRBV7-9; CDR3 length: 15; clone size: .; J gene: TRBJ2-3; CDR3 protein: CASRGSGTETDTQYF; CDR3 DNA: TGTGCCAGTCGGGGTAGCGGCACTGAAACAGATACGCAGTATTTT
D gene: .; V gene: TRBV7-6; CDR3 length: 15; clone size: once; J gene: TRBJ2-1; CDR3 protein: CASRLTASSYNEQFF; CDR3 DNA: TGTGCCAGCAGGTTGACCGCGAGCTCCTACAATGAGCAGTTCTTC
D gene: .; V gene: TRBV11-2; CDR3 length: 14; clone size: .; J gene: TRBJ1-1; CDR3 protein: CASSLGSKYTEAFF; CDR3 DNA: TGTGCCAGCAGTCTAGGGTCGAAGTACACTGAAGCTTTCTTT
D gene: .; V gene: TRBV27; CDR3 length: 15; clone size: .; J gene: TRBJ2-1; CDR3 protein: CASSFQPGSPPGQFF; CDR3 DNA: TGTGCCAGCAGTTTCCAACCCGGTTCCCCCCCGGGGCAGTTCTTC
D gene: TRBD2; V gene: TRBV27; CDR3 length: 14; clone size: .; J gene: TRBJ2-7; CDR3 protein: CASSPLTSGNEQYF; CDR3 DNA: TGTGCCAGCAGTCCCCTGACTAGCGGGAACGAGCAGTACTTC
D gene: TRBD2; V gene: TRBV6-5; CDR3 length: 16; clone size: few; J gene: TRBJ2-7; CDR3 protein: CASSYSPSGASYEQYF; CDR3 DNA: TGTGCCAGCAGTTACTCACCTAGCGGGGCCTCCTACGAGCAGTACTTC
D gene: .; V gene: TRBV6-6; CDR3 length: 13; clone size: .; J gene: TRBJ1-5; CDR3 protein: CASSYSTEMAQHF; CDR3 DNA: TGTGCCAGCAGTTACTCGACGGAGATGGCCCAGCATTTT
D gene: TRBD2; V gene: TRBV5-1; CDR3 length: 14; clone size: .; J gene: TRBJ2-3; CDR3 protein: CATQGGTSPDTQYF; CDR3 DNA: TGCGCCACCCAAGGGGGGACTAGCCCCGATACGCAGTATTTT
D gene: TRBD1; V gene: TRBV5-6; CDR3 length: 16; clone size: .; J gene: TRBJ2-2; CDR3 protein: CASSYDRGLNTGELFF; CDR3 DNA: TGTGCCAGCAGTTACGACAGGGGGCTGAACACCGGGGAGCTGTTTTTT
D gene: TRBD1; V gene: TRBV7-3; CDR3 length: 15; clone size: few; J gene: TRBJ2-5; CDR3 protein: CASSIRDRSQETQYF; CDR3 DNA: TGTGCCAGCAGCATTAGGGACAGGTCCCAAGAGACCCAGTACTTC
D gene: .; V gene: TRBV29-1; CDR3 length: 14; clone size: .; J gene: TRBJ2-1; CDR3 protein: CSVGPRLSDGEQFF; CDR3 DNA: TGCAGCGTTGGACCAAGGCTAAGTGACGGTGAGCAGTTCTTC
D gene: TRBD2; V gene: TRBV2; CDR3 length: 15; clone size: .; J gene: TRBJ2-5; CDR3 protein: CARRGASGNQETQYF; CDR3 DNA: TGTGCCAGGAGGGGGGCTAGCGGGAACCAAGAGACCCAGTACTTC
D gene: .; V gene: TRBV19; CDR3 length: 14; clone size: .; J gene: TRBJ1-5; CDR3 protein: CASRLTDWNQPQHF; CDR3 DNA: TGTGCCAGCAGACTTACCGACTGGAATCAGCCCCAGCATTTT
D gene: TRBD1; V gene: TRBV11-3; CDR3 length: 18; clone size: .; J gene: TRBJ1-5; CDR3 protein: CASSSWTGAKGSNQPQHF; CDR3 DNA: TGTGCCAGCAGCTCATGGACAGGGGCTAAGGGAAGCAATCAGCCCCAGCATTTT
D gene: .; V gene: TRBV1; CDR3 length: 15; clone size: .; J gene: TRBJ2-7; CDR3 protein: CTSSQLAGSPYEQYF; CDR3 DNA: TGCACCAGCAGCCAGTTAGCGGGATCTCCTTACGAGCAGTACTTC
D gene: TRBD2; V gene: TRBV18; CDR3 length: 15; clone size: .; J gene: TRBJ2-2; CDR3 protein: CASLSTSGNTGELFF; CDR3 DNA: TGTGCCAGCCTAAGTACTAGCGGGAACACCGGGGAGCTGTTTTTT